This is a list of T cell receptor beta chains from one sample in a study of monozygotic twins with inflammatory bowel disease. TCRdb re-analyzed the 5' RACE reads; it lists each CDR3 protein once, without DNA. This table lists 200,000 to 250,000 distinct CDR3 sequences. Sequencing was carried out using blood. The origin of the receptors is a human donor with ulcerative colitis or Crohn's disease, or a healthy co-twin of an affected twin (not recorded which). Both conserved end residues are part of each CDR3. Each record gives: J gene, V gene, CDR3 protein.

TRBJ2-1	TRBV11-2	CASRKRGPYNEQFF
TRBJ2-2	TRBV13	CASRGVPREEANTGELFF
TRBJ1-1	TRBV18	CASSQKGLNTEAFF
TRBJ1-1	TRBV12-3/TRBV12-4	CASRRQGSTEAFF
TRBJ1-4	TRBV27	CASSHRGQREKLFF
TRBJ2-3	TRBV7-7	CASSSGFRQYF
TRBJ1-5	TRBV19	CASSIRDRRNSNQPQHF
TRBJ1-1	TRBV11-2	CASSFDIRDGGDPEAFF
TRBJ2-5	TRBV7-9	CASSPGTGLVQETQYF
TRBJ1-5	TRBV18	CASSDTDGSRPQHF
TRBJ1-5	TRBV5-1	CASSLERRDQPQHF
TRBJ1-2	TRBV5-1	CASSRASGEDGYTF
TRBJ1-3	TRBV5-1	CASSLGSTSGNTIYF
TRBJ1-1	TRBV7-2	CASSAGNMNTEAFF
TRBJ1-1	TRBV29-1	CSVAEGYGTEAFF
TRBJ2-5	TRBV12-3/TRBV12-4	CASSFSNRVKTQYF
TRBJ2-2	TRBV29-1	CSVGDSTGELFF
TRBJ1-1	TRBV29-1	CSAQGHLNTEAFF
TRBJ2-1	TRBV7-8	CASSLVAGVHNEQFF
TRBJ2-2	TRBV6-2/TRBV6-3	CASRGQVGTGELFF
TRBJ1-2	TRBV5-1	CASRPEPGGYGYTF